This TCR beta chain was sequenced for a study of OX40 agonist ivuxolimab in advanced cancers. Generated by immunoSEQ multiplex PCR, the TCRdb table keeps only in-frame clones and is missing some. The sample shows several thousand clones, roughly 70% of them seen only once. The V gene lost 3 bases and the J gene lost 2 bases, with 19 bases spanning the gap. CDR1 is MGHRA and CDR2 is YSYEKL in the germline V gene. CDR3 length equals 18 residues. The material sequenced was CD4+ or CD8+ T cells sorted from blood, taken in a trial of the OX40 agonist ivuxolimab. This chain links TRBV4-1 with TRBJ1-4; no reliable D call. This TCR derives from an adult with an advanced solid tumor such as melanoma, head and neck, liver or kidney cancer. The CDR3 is CASSHSHPFRPTNEKLFF. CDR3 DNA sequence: TGCGCCAGCAGCCACTCCCACCCCTTTCGGCCCACTAATGAAAAACTGTTTTTT.